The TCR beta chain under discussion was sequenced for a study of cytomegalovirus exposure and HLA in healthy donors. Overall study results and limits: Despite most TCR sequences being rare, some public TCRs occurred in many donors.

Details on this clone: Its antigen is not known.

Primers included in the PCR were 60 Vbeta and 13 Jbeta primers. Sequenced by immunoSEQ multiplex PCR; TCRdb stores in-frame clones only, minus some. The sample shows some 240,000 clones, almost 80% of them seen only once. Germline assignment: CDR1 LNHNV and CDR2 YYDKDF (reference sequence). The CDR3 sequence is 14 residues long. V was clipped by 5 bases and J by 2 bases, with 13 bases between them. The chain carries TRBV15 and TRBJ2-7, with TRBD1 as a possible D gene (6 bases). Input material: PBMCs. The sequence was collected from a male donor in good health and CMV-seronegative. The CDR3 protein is CATSSGQRAYEQYF. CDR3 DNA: TGTGCCACCAGCTCGGGACAACGCGCCTACGAGCAGTACTTC.